These 6 T cell receptor beta chains came from one sample sequenced in a study of CD8 T cells in Susac syndrome. The RNA input was about 0.5 to 1 ug, and it was reverse transcribed with random hexamers. Via MiXCR, TCRdb re-called the immunoSEQ multiplex PCR reads, giving one row per CDR3 protein. The sample lists nearly 200,000 distinct CDR3 sequences; 90% to 95% were seen once. Material: CD4+ T cells from PBMCs. The receptors here all came from a human donor with multiple sclerosis.

The V call is TRBV20-1, the J call TRBJ2-3; no reliable D call. The CDR3 has 12 amino acids. V was pared by 6 bases and J by 3 bases, with 10 bases between. Germline values: CDR1 DFQATT, CDR2 SNEGSKA (reference sequence). The CDR3 region is CSAPSRTDTQYF. The CDR3 region has the DNA TGCAGTGCCCCCTCTAGAACAGATACGCAGTATTTT.

The CDR3 sequence: CASQSYTEAFF. For the CDR3, the DNA is TGTGCCAGCCAGAGTTACACTGAAGCTTTCTTT. The chain employs TRBV30 and TRBJ1-1; D remains unclear. Germline V lookup: CDR1 GTSNPN, CDR2 SVGIG (reference sequence). V dropped 8 bases and J dropped 3 bases, with 10 bases sitting between them. The CDR3 runs 11 residues.

V is TRBV2 and J is TRBJ1-1; the D is unclear. Between the trimmed V and J ends, which lost 3 bases and 6 bases, there was a span of 8 bases. The CDR3 totals 12 residues. Germline V gene lookup returns CDR1 SNHLY and CDR2 FYNNEI. CDR3 loop: CASSESGSEAFF. CDR3 nucleotide sequence: TGTGCCAGCAGTGAGTCGGGGTCTGAAGCTTTCTTT.

The gene calls are TRBV29-1 and TRBJ1-1, with D perhaps TRBD1 (5 bases). Trimming cost V 7 bases and J 4 bases, with 13 bases left between them. This CDR3 is built from 12 residues. From germline, CDR1 is SQVTM and CDR2 ANQGSEA. CDR3 sequence: CSASRELTEAFF. The CDR3 DNA reads as TGCAGCGCGAGCAGGGAGCTCACTGAAGCTTTCTTT.

As DNA, the CDR3 is TGTGCCACCAGTGGTGTGTTGGACGGGGAGCTGTTTTTT. It specifies CATSGVLDGELFF. The chain links TRBV24-1 to TRBJ2-2; no definite D call. Germline lookup yields CDR1 KGHDR and CDR2 SFDVKD. V was pared by 5 bases and J by 7 bases, with 10 bases between. The CDR3 is made up of 13 amino acids.

This clonotype came up once. CDR3 region: CSARREPRTYNEQFF. CDR3 DNA sequence: TGCAGTGCGAGACGGGAACCGAGAACCTACAATGAGCAGTTCTTC. V and J are TRBV20-1 and TRBJ2-1; tentatively, D is TRBD2 (5 bases). V dropped 6 bases and J dropped 2 bases, with 17 bases sitting between them. Germline loops: CDR1 DFQATT, CDR2 SNEGSKA (reference sequence). This CDR3 spans 15 amino acids.